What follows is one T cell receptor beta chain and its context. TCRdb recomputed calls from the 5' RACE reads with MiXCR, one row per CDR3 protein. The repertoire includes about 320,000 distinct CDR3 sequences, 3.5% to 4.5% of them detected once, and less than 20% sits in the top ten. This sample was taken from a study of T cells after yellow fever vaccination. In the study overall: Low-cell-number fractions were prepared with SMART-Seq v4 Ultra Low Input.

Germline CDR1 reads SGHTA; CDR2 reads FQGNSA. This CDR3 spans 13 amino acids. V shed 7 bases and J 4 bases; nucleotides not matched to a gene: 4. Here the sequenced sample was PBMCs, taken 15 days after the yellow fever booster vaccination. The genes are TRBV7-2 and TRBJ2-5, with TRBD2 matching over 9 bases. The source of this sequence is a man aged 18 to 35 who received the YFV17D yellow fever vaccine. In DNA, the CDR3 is TGTGCCAGCAAGGTAGCGGGGGCAGAGACCCAGTACTTC. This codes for CASKVAGAETQYF. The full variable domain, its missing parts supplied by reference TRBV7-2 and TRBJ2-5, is GAGVSQSPSNKVTEKGKDVELRCDPISGHTALYWYRQSLGQGLEFLIYFQGNSAPDKSGLPSDRFSAERTGGSVSTLTIQRTQQEDSAVYLCASKVAGAETQYFGPGTRLLVL.